This T cell receptor beta chain was observed in a study of Tregs in tolerant kidney transplant recipients. Generated by immunoSEQ multiplex PCR, the TCRdb table keeps only in-frame clones and is missing some. The table lists 81,000 or so clones, more than 85% of them singletons. CDR1 SGHTA and CDR2 FQGNSA come from the germline V gene. With 1 base removed from V and 8 bases from J, the gap between germline ends came to 7 bases. CDR3 length: 12 amino acids. As to this clone: Its antigen is unidentified.

Findings and limits, study-wide: Antigen-driven expansion was suggested because donor-specific Tregs expanded more than all Tregs in tolerant patients. Tregs expanded with activated donor B cells seemed most donor-specific. Some patients' samples used different primers over time, so nucleotide sequences weren't comparable.

Recipients received nonmyeloablative bone marrow transplants from related graft donors, with transient mixed chimerism. Unstimulated Tregs (CD4+CD25+CD127-) and CD4+CD25- non-Tregs were sorted from PBMCs. The chain employs TRBV7-2 and TRBJ2-3; the D is unclear. Material: CD4+ T cells from blood (PBMCs), obtained 24 months after the transplant. The receptor was isolated from a human patient who received a combined kidney and bone marrow transplant. The graft donor may account for some of the T cells. The CDR3 loop is CASSLVGATQYF. The CDR3 nucleotides read TGTGCCAGCAGCTTAGTAGGAGCTACGCAGTATTTT.